The 22 T cell receptor beta chains given below trace back to one sample, sequenced in a study of blood T cell repertoires in COVID-19. Data came from immunoSEQ multiplex PCR; TCRdb stores just in-frame clones and leaves some out. The sample yields 450,000 to 500,000 clones, 80% to 90% seen once. Sample: peripheral blood. These receptor sequences come from a human donor in a cohort sampled during active COVID-19.

The sample holds one count of this clone. The chain couples TRBV30 to TRBJ1-4; D remains unclear. The CDR3 totals 15 residues. Trimming took 1 base from V and 5 from J, leaving 14 bases between them. Germline-derived CDR1 and CDR2 are GTSNPN and SVGIG (reference sequence). The CDR3: CAWSARTSINEKLFF. The CDR3 nucleotides are TGTGCCTGGAGTGCTAGGACTTCTATCAATGAAAAACTGTTTTTT.

CDR3 region: CASSWGSASGNPYNEQFF. For the CDR3, the DNA is TGTGCCAGCAGCTGGGGGTCAGCTAGCGGGAACCCCTACAATGAGCAGTTCTTC. The V gene is TRBV7-3, the J gene TRBJ2-1, with TRBD2 matching 9 bases. Germline V gene sequence: CDR1 SGHTA, CDR2 FQGTGA. The V segment lost 4 bases and the J segment 2 bases; nucleotides outside the gene matches: 12. This CDR3 spans 18 amino acids. Full variable domain (missing parts from reference TRBV7-3 and TRBJ2-1): GAGVSQTPSNKVTEKGKYVELRCDPISGHTALYWYRQSLGQGPEFLIYFQGTGAADDSGLPNDRFFAVRPEGSVSTLKIQRTERGDSAVYLCASSWGSASGNPYNEQFFGPGTRLTVL.

The chain links TRBV11-2 to TRBJ1-4; the match to TRBD1 covers 7 bases. The V gene's germline CDR1 is SGHAT and CDR2 FQNNGV. J lost 5 bases, V lost 1 base, and 4 bases had no gene match. The CDR3 sequence is 15 residues long. For the CDR3, the DNA is TGTGCCAGCAGCTTAGGGGACAGTACGAATGAAAAACTGTTTTTT. The encoded protein is CASSLGDSTNEKLFF.

This rearrangement joins TRBV28 to TRBJ1-5; 11 bases agree with TRBD1. The germline V gene encodes CDR1 MDHEN and CDR2 SYDVKM. This CDR3 is 19 amino acids long. J was trimmed by 2 bases and V by 8 bases; bases with no gene match: 17. The DNA for the CDR3 is TGTGCCAGCGGATCCCCGGGACAGGGGGGAGTATTCGGCAATCAGCCCCAGCATTTT. Amino acids: CASGSPGQGGVFGNQPQHF.

The chain links TRBV11-3 to TRBJ2-2; maybe TRBD1 (6 bases). Germline V gene lookup returns CDR1 SGHNT and CDR2 YENEEA. This CDR3 has 14 amino acids. V shed 4 bases and J shed 5 bases, with 11 bases lying between them. In DNA form, the CDR3 reads TGTGCCAGCAGCTGGTCTAGGGGGACCGGGGAGCTGTTTTTT. As protein: CASSWSRGTGELFF.

The rearrangement joins TRBV19 to TRBJ1-1, with 10 bases that match TRBD1. CDR1 is LNHDA, CDR2 SQIVND, per germline (reference sequence). V trimming: 6 bases; J trimming: 5 bases; junction bases outside the gene matches: 12. The CDR3 length is 16 residues. This chain's CDR3 is CASRRDRGARGTEAFF. The CDR3, as DNA: TGTGCCAGTAGACGGGACAGGGGCGCCCGGGGGACTGAAGCTTTCTTT.

The chain employs TRBV7-2 and TRBJ1-1; D unclear. This CDR3 is built from 13 residues. Deletions cut 2 bases from V and 3 bases from J, with 7 bases between. Per germline, CDR1 SGHTA and CDR2 FQGNSA. The CDR3 loop reads CASSLWGDTEAFF. The CDR3, as DNA: TGTGCCAGCAGCTTATGGGGAGACACTGAAGCTTTCTTT.

Only one count was recorded for this clone. This chain joins TRBV18 and TRBJ1-1; TRBD1 matches at 12 bases. This CDR3 region has 16 residues. Trimming at V came to 4 bases and at J to 7 bases, leaving 10 bases not matched to a gene. Germline assignment: CDR1 KGHSH and CDR2 LQKENI. The CDR3 nucleotides are TGTGCCAGCTCACGGCAATCCGGGACAGGGGGCTTTGAAGCTTTCTTT. It yields the protein CASSRQSGTGGFEAFF.

The CDR3: CASSLVGQRNGYTF. For the CDR3, the DNA is TGTGCCAGCAGTTTAGTCGGACAGAGGAACGGCTACACCTTC. The chain recombines TRBV27 with TRBJ1-2; D possibly corresponds to TRBD1 (6 bases). CDR1 is MNHEY, CDR2 SMNVEV, per germline (reference sequence). The V and J ends lost 2 bases and 8 bases respectively, with 15 bases between them. The CDR3 has 14 amino acids.

This rearrangement joins TRBV29-1 to TRBJ1-1; D gene unclear. Germline CDR1 is SQVTM and CDR2 is ANQGSEA. Trimming took off 4 bases at V and 1 base at J, with 10 bases between the two ends. The CDR3 loop spans 13 amino acids. The CDR3 sequence: CSVVGQANTEAFF. The CDR3 DNA follows: TGCAGCGTTGTTGGGCAAGCGAACACTGAAGCTTTCTTT.

The chain uses TRBV11-2 and TRBJ2-1; D may be TRBD2 (6 bases). The V gene's germline CDR1 is SGHAT and CDR2 FQNNGV. The CDR3 loop spans 16 amino acids. V gave up 5 bases and J gave up 2 bases, with 16 bases separating them. In nucleotides, the CDR3 is TGTGCCAGCAGCCGAATTAGCGGCGGTCCCTACAATGAGCAGTTCTTC. Its translation: CASSRISGGPYNEQFF.

This clone was detected a few times. The J gene is TRBJ2-6, the V gene TRBV30; no clear D gene. The CDR3 loop spans 16 amino acids. Per germline, CDR1 GTSNPN and CDR2 SVGIG (reference sequence). Between the trimmed V and J ends, which lost 0 bases and 3 bases, there was a span of 12 bases. In DNA, the CDR3 is TGTGCCTGGAGTGTACCCACAGTAGGTGGGGCCAACGTCCTGACTTTC. Encoded protein: CAWSVPTVGGANVLTF.

The V call is TRBV11-3, the J call TRBJ2-3; 7 positions match TRBD2. This CDR3 contains 16 residues. With V trimmed by 5 bases and J by 2 bases, 10 bases remained unmatched. Germline CDR1 and CDR2: SGHNT and YENEEA. CDR3 nucleotides: TGTGCCAGCAGCAAAAGGGAGGGGCGACCCACAGATACGCAGTATTTT. Translated, it gives CASSKREGRPTDTQYF.

This chain links TRBV6-1 with TRBJ1-1, with D possibly being TRBD1 (5 bases). V shed 0 bases and J shed 6 bases, with 8 bases lying between them. CDR3 size: 13 residues. From germline, CDR1 is MNHNS and CDR2 SASEGT. As DNA, the CDR3 is TGTGCCAGCAGTGAAGCCCCACAGGCTGAAGCTTTCTTT. Residues: CASSEAPQAEAFF.

Ten or more counts support this clone. The chain has TRBV19 and TRBJ2-7; 8 nucleotides agree with TRBD2. The germline V gene encodes CDR1 LNHDA and CDR2 SQIVND (reference sequence). The CDR3 consists of 17 residues. V was clipped by 8 bases and J by 2 bases; unmatched bases: 17. For the CDR3, the DNA is TGTGCCAGTGGAGGAGGCCCGAGCGGGAGTAGACCCTACGAGCAGTACTTC. It is translated as CASGGGPSGSRPYEQYF. Complete variable domain (other parts from reference TRBV19 and TRBJ2-7): DGGITQSPKYLFRKEGQNVTLSCEQNLNHDAMYWYRQDPGQGLRLIYYSQIVNDFQKGDIAEGYSVSREKKESFPLTVTSAQKNPTAFYLCASGGGPSGSRPYEQYFGPGTRLTVT.

This chain links TRBV4-2 with TRBJ2-3; possibly TRBD2 for D (5 bases). Germline values: CDR1 LGHNA, CDR2 YNFKEQ. This CDR3 contains 15 residues. V was pared by 7 bases and J by 0 bases, with 14 bases between. The CDR3 DNA follows: TGTGCCAGCAAAGAGGGATCGATGAGCACAGATACGCAGTATTTT. Residues: CASKEGSMSTDTQYF.

This clone was seen once. The chain uses TRBV7-2 and TRBJ2-7, with 10 bases lining up with TRBD2. Trimming at V came to 0 bases and at J to 5 bases, leaving 7 bases not matched to a gene. Germline V gives CDR1 SGHTA, CDR2 FQGNSA. The CDR3 consists of 16 residues. The CDR3 coding sequence is TGTGCCAGCAGCTTAGCTGCTAGCGGGAGCGGCCACGAGCAGTACTTC. It translates to CASSLAASGSGHEQYF.

The chain couples TRBV3-1 (or the pseudogene TRBV3-2) to TRBJ2-3; 10 bases line up with TRBD1. Germline V gene sequence: CDR1 LGHDT, CDR2 YNNKEL (reference sequence). The V gene end was trimmed by 2 bases and the J gene end by 3 bases; junction bases not matched to a gene: 5. The CDR3 totals 16 residues. CDR3 loop: CASSQRQGARTDTQYF. The CDR3 nucleotides are TGTGCCAGCAGCCAACGACAGGGGGCTCGGACAGATACGCAGTATTTT.

The chain links TRBV7-3 to TRBJ1-3; TRBD1 might be the D (6 bases). V shed 5 bases and J shed 3 bases, with 20 bases lying between them. Germline CDR1 SGHTA, CDR2 FQGTGA. The CDR3 runs to 17 residues. The CDR3 loop is CASSPGAGGLYGNTIYF. The CDR3 nucleotides read TGTGCCAGCAGCCCCGGAGCCGGGGGGCTATATGGAAACACCATATATTTT.

The J gene is TRBJ2-3, the V gene TRBV15, with 8 nucleotides matching TRBD1. Looked up from germline, CDR1 is LNHNV and CDR2 is YYDKDF (reference sequence). This CDR3 spans 17 amino acids. Germline trimming cut 0 bases from V and 4 bases from J; bases unmatched to any gene: 9. The CDR3 region is CATSRDLRQGASDTQYF. DNA for the CDR3: TGTGCCACCAGCAGAGATTTGAGGCAGGGGGCATCAGATACGCAGTATTTT.

The J gene is TRBJ2-1, the V gene TRBV6-2 or TRBV6-3; possible D gene TRBD2, 5 bases. Trimming removed 2 bases from V and 4 bases from J, with 15 bases in between. Germline values: CDR1 MNHEY, CDR2 SVGEGT. This CDR3 contains 16 residues. The chain's CDR3 is CASSYRTRVGYNEQFF. The CDR3 coding sequence is TGTGCCAGCAGTTACAGGACTCGCGTAGGGTACAATGAGCAGTTCTTC.

The chain combines TRBV27 with TRBJ1-2, with D possibly TRBD1 on 6 matching bases. Trimming left V 7 bases short and J 5 bases short, with 17 bases between. The CDR3 runs to 14 residues. The germline CDR1 and CDR2 sequences are MNHEY and SMNVEV (reference sequence). CDR3 protein: CASKSMQGKYGYTF. CDR3 coding DNA: TGTGCCAGCAAAAGTATGCAGGGGAAGTATGGCTACACCTTC.